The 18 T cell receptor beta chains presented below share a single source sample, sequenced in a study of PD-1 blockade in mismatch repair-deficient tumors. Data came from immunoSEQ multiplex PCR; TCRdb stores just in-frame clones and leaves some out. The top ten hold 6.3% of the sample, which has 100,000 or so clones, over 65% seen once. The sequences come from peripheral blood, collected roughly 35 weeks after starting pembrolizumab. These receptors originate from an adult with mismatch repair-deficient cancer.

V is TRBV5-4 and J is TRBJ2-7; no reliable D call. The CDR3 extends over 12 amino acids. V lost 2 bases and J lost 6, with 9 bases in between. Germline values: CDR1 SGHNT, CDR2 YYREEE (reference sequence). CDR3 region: CASSFDTGEQYF. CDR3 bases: TGTGCCAGCAGCTTTGACACGGGCGAGCAGTACTTC.

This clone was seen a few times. CDR3 sequence: CASSLGTEYNYGYTF. Here the CDR3 DNA reads TGTGCCAGCAGCTTAGGGACAGAATATAACTATGGCTACACCTTC. The chain links TRBV7-9 to TRBJ1-2; D may be TRBD1 (6 bases). CDR1 and CDR2 from the germline V gene are SEHNR and FQNEAQ (reference sequence). The CDR3 contains 15 residues. Trimming pared 1 base from V and 1 base from J, leaving 10 bases between.

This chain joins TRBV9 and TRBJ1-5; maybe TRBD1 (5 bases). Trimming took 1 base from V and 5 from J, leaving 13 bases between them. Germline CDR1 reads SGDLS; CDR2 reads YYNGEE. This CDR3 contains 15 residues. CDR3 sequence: CASSVSSRDDQPQHF. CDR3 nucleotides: TGTGCCAGCAGCGTATCCTCCCGGGACGATCAGCCCCAGCATTTT. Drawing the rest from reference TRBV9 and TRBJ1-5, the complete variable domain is DSGVTQTPKHLITATGQRVTLRCSPRSGDLSVYWYQQSLDQGLQFLIQYYNGEERAKGNILERFSAQQFPDLHSELNLSSLELGDSALYFCASSVSSRDDQPQHFGDGTRLSIL.

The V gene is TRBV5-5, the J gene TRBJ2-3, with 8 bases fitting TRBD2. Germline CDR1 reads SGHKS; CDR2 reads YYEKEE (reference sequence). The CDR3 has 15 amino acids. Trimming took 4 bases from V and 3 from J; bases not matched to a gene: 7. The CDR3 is CASSPTSGVTDTQYF. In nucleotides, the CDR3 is TGTGCCAGCAGCCCCACTAGCGGAGTTACAGATACGCAGTATTTT. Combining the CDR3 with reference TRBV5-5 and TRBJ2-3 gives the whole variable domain DAGVTQSPTHLIKTRGQQVTLRCSPISGHKSVSWYQQVLGQGPQFIFQYYEKEERGRGNFPDRFSARQFPNYSSELNVNALLLGDSALYLCASSPTSGVTDTQYFGPGTRLTVL.

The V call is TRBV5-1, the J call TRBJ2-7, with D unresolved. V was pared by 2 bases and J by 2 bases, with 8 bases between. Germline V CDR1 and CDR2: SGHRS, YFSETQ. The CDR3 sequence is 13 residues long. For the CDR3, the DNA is TGCGCCAGCAGCTTTGGTCAGGCCTACGAGCAGTACTTC. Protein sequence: CASSFGQAYEQYF.

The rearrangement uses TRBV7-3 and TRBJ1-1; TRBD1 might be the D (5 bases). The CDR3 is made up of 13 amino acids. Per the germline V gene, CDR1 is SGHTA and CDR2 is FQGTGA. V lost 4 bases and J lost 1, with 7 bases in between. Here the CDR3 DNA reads TGTGCCAGCAGCTCCGACAGGAACACTGAAGCTTTCTTT. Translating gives CASSSDRNTEAFF.

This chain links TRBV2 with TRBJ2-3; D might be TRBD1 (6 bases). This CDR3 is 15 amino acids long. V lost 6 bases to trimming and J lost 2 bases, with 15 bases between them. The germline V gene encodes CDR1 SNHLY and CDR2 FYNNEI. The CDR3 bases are TGTGCCAGCAGAACCGGGACATTGGACACAGATACGCAGTATTTT. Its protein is CASRTGTLDTDTQYF. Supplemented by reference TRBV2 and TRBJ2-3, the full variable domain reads EPEVTQTPSHQVTQMGQEVILRCVPISNHLYFYWYRQILGQKVEFLVSFYNNEISEKSEIFDDQFSVERPDGSNFTLKIRSTKLEDSAMYFCASRTGTLDTDTQYFGPGTRLTVL.

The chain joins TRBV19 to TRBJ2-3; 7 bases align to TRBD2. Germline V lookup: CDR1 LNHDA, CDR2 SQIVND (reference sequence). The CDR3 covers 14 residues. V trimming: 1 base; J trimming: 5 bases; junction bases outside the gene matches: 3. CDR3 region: CASSIGGREDTQYF. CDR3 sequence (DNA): TGTGCCAGTAGTATAGGGGGGAGGGAAGATACGCAGTATTTT.

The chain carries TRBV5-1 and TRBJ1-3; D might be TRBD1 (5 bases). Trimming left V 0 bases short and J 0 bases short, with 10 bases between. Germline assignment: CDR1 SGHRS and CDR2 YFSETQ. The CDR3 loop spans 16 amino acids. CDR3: CASSLAGTVSGNTIYF. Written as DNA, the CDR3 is TGCGCCAGCAGCTTGGCTGGGACGGTCTCTGGAAACACCATATATTTT.

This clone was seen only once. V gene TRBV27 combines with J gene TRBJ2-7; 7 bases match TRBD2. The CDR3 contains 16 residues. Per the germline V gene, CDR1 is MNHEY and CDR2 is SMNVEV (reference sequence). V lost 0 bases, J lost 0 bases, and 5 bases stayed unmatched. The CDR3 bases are TGTGCCAGCAGTTTATCCCCCCGGACTAGCTCCTACGAGCAGTACTTC. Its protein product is CASSLSPRTSSYEQYF.

The CDR3, as DNA: TGCGCCAGCTCCGAAATGGGGTCCAACTATGGCTACACCTTC. Translation: CASSEMGSNYGYTF. The chain carries TRBV5-1 and TRBJ1-2; D is unresolved. Trimming pared 7 bases from V and 2 bases from J, leaving 15 bases between. This CDR3 spans 14 amino acids. The V gene's germline CDR1 is SGHRS and CDR2 YFSETQ. Full variable domain (rest looked up from reference TRBV5-1 and TRBJ1-2): KAGVTQTPRYLIKTRGQQVTLSCSPISGHRSVSWYQQTPGQGLQFLFEYFSETQRNKGNFPGRFSGRQFSNSRSEMNVSTLELGDSALYLCASSEMGSNYGYTFGSGTRLTVV.

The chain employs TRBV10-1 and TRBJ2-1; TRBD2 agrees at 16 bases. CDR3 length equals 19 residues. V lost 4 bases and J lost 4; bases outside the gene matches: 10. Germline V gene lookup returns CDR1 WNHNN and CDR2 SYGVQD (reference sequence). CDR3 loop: CASSAGLAGGRGIYNEQFF. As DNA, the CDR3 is TGCGCCAGCAGTGCGGGACTAGCGGGAGGGCGGGGGATTTACAATGAGCAGTTCTTC.

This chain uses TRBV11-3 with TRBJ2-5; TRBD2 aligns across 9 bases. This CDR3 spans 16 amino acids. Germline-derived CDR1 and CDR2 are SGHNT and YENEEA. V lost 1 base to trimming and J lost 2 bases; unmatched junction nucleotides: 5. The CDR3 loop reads CASSLGASGMQETQYF. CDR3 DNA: TGTGCCAGCAGCTTAGGCGCTAGCGGGATGCAAGAGACCCAGTACTTC.

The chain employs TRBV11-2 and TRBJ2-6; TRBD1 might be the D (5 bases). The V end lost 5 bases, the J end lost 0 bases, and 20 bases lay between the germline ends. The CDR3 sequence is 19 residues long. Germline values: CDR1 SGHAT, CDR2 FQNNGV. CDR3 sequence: CASSPSLQKRGSGANVLTF. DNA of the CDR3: TGTGCCAGCAGCCCCTCCCTACAGAAAAGGGGCTCTGGGGCCAACGTCCTGACTTTC.

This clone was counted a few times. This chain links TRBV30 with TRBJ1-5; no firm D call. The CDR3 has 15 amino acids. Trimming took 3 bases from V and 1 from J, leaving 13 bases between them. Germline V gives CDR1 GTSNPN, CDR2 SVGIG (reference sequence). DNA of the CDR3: TGTGCCTGGAGCGGACTCCCGGGGAGCAATCAGCCCCAGCATTTT. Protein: CAWSGLPGSNQPQHF.

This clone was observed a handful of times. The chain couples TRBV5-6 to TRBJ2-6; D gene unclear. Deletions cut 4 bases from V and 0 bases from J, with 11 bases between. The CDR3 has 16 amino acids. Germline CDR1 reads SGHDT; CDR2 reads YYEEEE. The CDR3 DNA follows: TGTGCCAGCAGCGTTGAGATCCACTCTGGGGCCAACGTCCTGACTTTC. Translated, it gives CASSVEIHSGANVLTF. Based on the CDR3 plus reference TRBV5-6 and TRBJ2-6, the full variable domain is DAGVTQSPTHLIKTRGQQVTLRCSPKSGHDTVSWYQQALGQGPQFIFQYYEEEERQRGNFPDRFSGHQFPNYSSELNVNALLLGDSALYLCASSVEIHSGANVLTFGAGSRLTVL.

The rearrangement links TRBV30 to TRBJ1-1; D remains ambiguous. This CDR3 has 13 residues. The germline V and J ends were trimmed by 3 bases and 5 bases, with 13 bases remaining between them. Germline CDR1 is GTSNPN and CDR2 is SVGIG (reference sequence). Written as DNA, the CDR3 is TGTGCCTGGAGCCGAGTGGGGTTAACTGAAGCTTTCTTT. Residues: CAWSRVGLTEAFF.

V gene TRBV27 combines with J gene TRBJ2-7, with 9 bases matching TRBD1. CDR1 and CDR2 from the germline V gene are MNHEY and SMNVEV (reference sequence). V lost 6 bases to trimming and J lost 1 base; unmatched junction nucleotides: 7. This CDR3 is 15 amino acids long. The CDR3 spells CASRSTGGLSYEQYF. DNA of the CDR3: TGTGCCAGCAGGTCTACAGGGGGCTTATCCTACGAGCAGTACTTC.